This is a list of T cell receptor beta chains from one sample in a study of CD8 T cells in Susac syndrome. One entry per CDR3 protein results from TCRdb running MiXCR on the immunoSEQ multiplex PCR reads. The table includes tens of thousands of distinct CDR3 sequences, just under 95% detected once. Sequenced material: CD8+ T cells from PBMCs. Every receptor here comes from a human donor with Susac syndrome. Each CDR3 is given with its conserved first and last residue. A D gene is named only where the DNA matches it firmly. Clone size is given for some rows only: seen once, a few or many times, or a class if the clone is expanded.

V gene,D gene,J gene,clone size,CDR3 DNA,CDR3 protein
TRBV7-9,.,TRBJ2-5,.,TGTGCCAGCAGCTTAGCGCTGGGCGGAGCGACCCAGTACTTC,CASSLALGGATQYF
TRBV29-1,.,TRBJ1-2,.,TGCAGCGTTGGGCCTCAGGGTACCTATGGCTACACCTTC,CSVGPQGTYGYTF
TRBV29-1,.,TRBJ2-5,.,TGCAGCGTTGAATATTGGGCCCAAGAGACCCAGTACTTC,CSVEYWAQETQYF
TRBV20-1,.,TRBJ2-7,once,TGCAGTGCCCCGCTCTTAAGCTACGAGCAGTACTTC,CSAPLLSYEQYF
TRBV29-1,TRBD2,TRBJ2-7,.,TGCAGCGTTGAAGATCTAGCGGGGGTCGCCTACGAGCAGTACTTC,CSVEDLAGVAYEQYF
TRBV27,.,TRBJ1-1,.,TGTGCCAGCAGTTTATCGGCCGGGGGGGGGCCGGAAGCTTTCTTT,CASSLSAGGGPEAFF
TRBV7-9,.,TRBJ2-3,.,TGTGCCAGCAGCCCGCCTCAAGGGAATGCGCAGTATTTT,CASSPPQGNAQYF
TRBV11-2,TRBD2,TRBJ2-2,.,TGTGCCAGCAGCCAGACTAGCGGGGGGAGGACCGGGGAGCTGTTTTTT,CASSQTSGGRTGELFF
TRBV5-1,TRBD1,TRBJ2-1,.,TGCGCCAGCAGCTTGGGAGGGGGCGTTGAGCAGTTCTTC,CASSLGGGVEQFF
TRBV2,.,TRBJ2-1,once,TGTGCCAGCAGTGACTTGGCGAACTCCTACAATGAGCAGTTCTTC,CASSDLANSYNEQFF
TRBV20-1,.,TRBJ2-1,.,TGCAGTGCTAGAGGGGCTAGCGACTACAATGAGCAGTTCTTC,CSARGASDYNEQFF
TRBV19,.,TRBJ2-5,.,TGTGCCAGTAGTGGGTGGATCCAAGAGACCCAGTACTTC,CASSGWIQETQYF
TRBV30,TRBD2,TRBJ2-3,.,TGTGCCTTAGTTCTAGCGGGAGTGGCAGATACGCAGTATTTT,CALVLAGVADTQYF
TRBV6-6,.,TRBJ2-7,.,TGTGCCAGCAGTTACTCGTTTTCACCCGAGCAGTACTTC,CASSYSFSPEQYF
TRBV12-3/TRBV12-4,.,TRBJ2-3,.,TGTGCCAGCAGTTTATCACGGGGACGCACAGATACGCAGTATTTT,CASSLSRGRTDTQYF
TRBV3-1,.,TRBJ2-3,.,TGTGCCAGCAGCCAACGGAATCTAGCTGGGACAGATACGCAGTATTTT,CASSQRNLAGTDTQYF
TRBV20-1,.,TRBJ2-3,.,TGCAGTGCTAGAGACGGAGGGAGCACAGATACGCCGTATTTT,CSARDGGSTDTPYF